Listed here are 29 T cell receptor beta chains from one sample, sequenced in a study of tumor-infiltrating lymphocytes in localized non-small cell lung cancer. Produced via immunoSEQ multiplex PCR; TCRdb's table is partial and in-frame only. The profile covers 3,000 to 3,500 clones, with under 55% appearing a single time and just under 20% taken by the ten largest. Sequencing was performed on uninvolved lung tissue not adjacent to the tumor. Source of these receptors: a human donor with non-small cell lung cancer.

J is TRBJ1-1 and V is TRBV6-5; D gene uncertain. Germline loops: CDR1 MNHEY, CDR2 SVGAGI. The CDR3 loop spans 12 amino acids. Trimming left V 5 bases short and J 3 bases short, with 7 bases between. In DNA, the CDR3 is TGTGCCAGCAGTACGCGGGACACTGAAGCTTTCTTT. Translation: CASSTRDTEAFF.

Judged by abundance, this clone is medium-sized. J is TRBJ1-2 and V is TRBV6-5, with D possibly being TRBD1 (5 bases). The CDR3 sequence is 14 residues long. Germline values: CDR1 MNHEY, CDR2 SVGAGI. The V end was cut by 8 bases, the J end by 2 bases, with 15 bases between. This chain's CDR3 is CASGGAELNYGYTF. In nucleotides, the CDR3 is TGTGCCAGCGGAGGGGCAGAGCTAAACTATGGCTACACCTTC.

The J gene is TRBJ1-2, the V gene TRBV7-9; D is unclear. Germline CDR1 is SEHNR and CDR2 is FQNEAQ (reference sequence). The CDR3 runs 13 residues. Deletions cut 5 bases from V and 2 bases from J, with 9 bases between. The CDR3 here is CASSPDPNYGYTF. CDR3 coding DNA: TGTGCCAGCAGCCCGGACCCCAACTATGGCTACACCTTC.

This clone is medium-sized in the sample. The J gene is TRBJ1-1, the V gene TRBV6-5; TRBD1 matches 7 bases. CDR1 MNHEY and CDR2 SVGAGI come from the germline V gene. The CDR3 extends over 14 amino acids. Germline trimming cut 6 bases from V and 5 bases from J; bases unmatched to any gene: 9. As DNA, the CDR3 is TGTGCCAGCAGGCAGACAGGGACCTGGACTGAAGCTTTCTTT. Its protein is CASRQTGTWTEAFF.

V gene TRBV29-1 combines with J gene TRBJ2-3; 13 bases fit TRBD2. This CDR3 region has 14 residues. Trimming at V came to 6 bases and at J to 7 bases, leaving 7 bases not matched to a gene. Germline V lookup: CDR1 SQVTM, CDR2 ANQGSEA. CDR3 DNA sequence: TGCAGCGTCGCCCCGGGACTAGCGGGGAATACGCAGTATTTT. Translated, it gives CSVAPGLAGNTQYF.

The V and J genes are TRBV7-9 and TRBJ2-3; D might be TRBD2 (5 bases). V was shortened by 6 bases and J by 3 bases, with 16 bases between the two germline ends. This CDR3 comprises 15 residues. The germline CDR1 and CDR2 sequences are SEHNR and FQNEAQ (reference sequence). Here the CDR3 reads CASRFAGRGTDTQYF. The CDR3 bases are TGTGCCAGCAGGTTTGCGGGTCGAGGGACAGATACGCAGTATTTT. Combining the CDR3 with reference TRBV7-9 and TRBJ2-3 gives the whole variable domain DTGVSQNPRHKITKRGQNVTFRCDPISEHNRLYWYRQTLGQGPEFLTYFQNEAQLEKSRLLSDRFSAERPKGSFSTLEIQRTEQGDSAMYLCASRFAGRGTDTQYFGPGTRLTVL.

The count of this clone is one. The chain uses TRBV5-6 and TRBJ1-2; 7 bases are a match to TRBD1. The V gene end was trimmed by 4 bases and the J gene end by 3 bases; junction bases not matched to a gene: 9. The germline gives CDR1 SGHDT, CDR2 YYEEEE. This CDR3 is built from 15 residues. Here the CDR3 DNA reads TGTGCCAGCAGCGCGACAGGGAGAGAAGACTATGGCTACACCTTC. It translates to CASSATGREDYGYTF.

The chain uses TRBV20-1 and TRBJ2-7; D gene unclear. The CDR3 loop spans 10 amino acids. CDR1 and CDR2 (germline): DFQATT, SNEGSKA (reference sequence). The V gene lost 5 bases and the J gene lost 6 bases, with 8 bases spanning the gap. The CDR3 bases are TGCAGTGCTGGCCGACTCGAGCAGTACTTC. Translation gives CSAGRLEQYF.

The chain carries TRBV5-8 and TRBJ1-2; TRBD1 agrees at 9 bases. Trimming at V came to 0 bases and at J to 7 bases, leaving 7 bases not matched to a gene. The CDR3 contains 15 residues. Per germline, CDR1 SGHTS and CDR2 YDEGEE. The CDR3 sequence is CASSLGGTGLRGYTF. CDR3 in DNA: TGTGCCAGCAGCTTGGGAGGGACAGGGCTTCGTGGCTACACCTTC.

The CDR3 spells CASSLSANTGELFF. The CDR3 coding sequence is TGCGCCAGCAGCTTGTCCGCGAACACCGGGGAGCTGTTTTTT. The V call is TRBV5-1, the J call TRBJ2-2; D gene unclear. The CDR3 totals 14 residues. Germline V gene lookup returns CDR1 SGHRS and CDR2 YFSETQ. Trimming left V 1 base short and J 0 bases short, with 4 bases between.

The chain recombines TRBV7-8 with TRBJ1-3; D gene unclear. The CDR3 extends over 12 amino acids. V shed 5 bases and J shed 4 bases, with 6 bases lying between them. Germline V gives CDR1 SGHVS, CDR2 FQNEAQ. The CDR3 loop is CASSQYGNTIYF. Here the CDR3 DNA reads TGTGCCAGCAGCCAATACGGAAACACCATATATTTT.

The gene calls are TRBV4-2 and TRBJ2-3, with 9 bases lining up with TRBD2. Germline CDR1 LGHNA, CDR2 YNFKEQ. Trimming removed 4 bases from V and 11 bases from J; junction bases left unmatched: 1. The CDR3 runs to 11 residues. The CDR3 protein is CASSRGGGQYF. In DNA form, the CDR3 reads TGTGCCAGCAGCCGCGGGGGGGGGCAGTATTTT.

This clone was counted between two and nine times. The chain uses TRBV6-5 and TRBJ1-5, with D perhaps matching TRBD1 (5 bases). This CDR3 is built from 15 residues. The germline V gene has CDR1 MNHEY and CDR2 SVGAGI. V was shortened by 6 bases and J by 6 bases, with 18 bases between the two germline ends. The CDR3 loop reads CASRLDSGGIQPQHF. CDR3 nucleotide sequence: TGTGCCAGCAGACTTGACAGTGGGGGGATTCAGCCCCAGCATTTT.

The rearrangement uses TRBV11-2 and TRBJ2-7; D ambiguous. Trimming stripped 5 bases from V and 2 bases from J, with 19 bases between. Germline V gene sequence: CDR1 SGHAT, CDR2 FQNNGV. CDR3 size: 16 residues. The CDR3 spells CASSPNDGRDAYEQYF. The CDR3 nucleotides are TGTGCCAGCAGCCCAAATGACGGTCGCGATGCCTACGAGCAGTACTTC.

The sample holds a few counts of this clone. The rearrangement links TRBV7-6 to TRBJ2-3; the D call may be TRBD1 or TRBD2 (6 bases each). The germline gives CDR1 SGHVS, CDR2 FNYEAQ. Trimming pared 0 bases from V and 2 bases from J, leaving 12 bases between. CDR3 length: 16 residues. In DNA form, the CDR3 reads TGTGCCAGCAGCTTAGCAGGGGGGCTTAACACAGATACGCAGTATTTT. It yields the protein CASSLAGGLNTDTQYF.

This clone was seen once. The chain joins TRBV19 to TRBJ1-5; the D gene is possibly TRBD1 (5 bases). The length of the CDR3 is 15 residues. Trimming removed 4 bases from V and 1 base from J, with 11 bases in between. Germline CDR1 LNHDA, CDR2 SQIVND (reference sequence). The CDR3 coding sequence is TGTGCCAGTAGTACCGGGACCGCGAGCAATCAGCCCCAGCATTTT. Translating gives CASSTGTASNQPQHF.

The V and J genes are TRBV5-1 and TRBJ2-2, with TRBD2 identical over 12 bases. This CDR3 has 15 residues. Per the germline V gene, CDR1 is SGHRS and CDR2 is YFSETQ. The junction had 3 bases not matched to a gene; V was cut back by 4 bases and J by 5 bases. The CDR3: CASSVGTSGTGELFF. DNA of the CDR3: TGCGCCAGCAGCGTCGGGACTAGCGGGACCGGGGAGCTGTTTTTT. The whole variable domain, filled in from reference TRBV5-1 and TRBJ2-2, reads KAGVTQTPRYLIKTRGQQVTLSCSPISGHRSVSWYQQTPGQGLQFLFEYFSETQRNKGNFPGRFSGRQFSNSRSEMNVSTLELGDSALYLCASSVGTSGTGELFFGEGSRLTVL.

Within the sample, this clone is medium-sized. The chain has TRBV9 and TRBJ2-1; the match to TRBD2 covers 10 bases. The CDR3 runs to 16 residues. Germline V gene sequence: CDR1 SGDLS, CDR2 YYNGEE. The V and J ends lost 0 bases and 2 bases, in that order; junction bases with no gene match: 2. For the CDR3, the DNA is TGTGCCAGCAGCGTAGAGCTAGCGGGGGCCTACAATGAGCAGTTCTTC. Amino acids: CASSVELAGAYNEQFF.

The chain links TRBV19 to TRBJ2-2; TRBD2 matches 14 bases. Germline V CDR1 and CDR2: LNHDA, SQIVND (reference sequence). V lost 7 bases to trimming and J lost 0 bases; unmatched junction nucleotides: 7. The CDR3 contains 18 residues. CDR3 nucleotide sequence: TGTGCCAGTACACCGGGACTAGCGGGGGCCGCGAACACCGGGGAGCTGTTTTTT. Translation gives CASTPGLAGAANTGELFF.

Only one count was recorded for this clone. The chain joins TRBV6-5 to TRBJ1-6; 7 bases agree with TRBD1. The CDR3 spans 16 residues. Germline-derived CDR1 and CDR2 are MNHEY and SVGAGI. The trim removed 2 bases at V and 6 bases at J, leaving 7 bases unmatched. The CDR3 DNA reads TGTGCCAGCAGTTACCACCCCAGGGGGACTAATTCACCCCTCCACTTT. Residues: CASSYHPRGTNSPLHF.

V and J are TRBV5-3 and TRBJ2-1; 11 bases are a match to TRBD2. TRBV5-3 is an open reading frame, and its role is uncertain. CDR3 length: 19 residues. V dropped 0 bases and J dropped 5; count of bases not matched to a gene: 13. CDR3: CARSLDAIRGTSGHNEQFF. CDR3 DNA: TGTGCCAGAAGCTTGGACGCGATACGCGGGACTAGCGGTCACAATGAGCAGTTCTTC.

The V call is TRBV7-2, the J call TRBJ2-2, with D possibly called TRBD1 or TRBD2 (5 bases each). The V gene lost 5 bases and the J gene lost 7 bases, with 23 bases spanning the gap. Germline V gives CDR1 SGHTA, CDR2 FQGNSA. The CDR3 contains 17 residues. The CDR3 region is CASSLTGTGGGGGELFF. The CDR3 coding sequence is TGTGCCAGCAGCCTTACCGGGACCGGTGGTGGTGGCGGGGAGCTGTTTTTT.

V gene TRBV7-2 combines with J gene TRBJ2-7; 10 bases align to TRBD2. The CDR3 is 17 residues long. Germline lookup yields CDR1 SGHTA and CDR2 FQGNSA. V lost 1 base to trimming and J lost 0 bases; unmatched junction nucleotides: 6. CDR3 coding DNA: TGTGCCAGCAGCTTAGGGGGGAGCGGGAGGGCCTCCTACGAGCAGTACTTC. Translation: CASSLGGSGRASYEQYF.

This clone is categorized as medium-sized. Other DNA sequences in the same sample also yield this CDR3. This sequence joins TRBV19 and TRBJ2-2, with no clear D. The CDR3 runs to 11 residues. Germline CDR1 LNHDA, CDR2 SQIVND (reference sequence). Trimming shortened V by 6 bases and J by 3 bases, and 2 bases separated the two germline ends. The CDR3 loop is CASRYTGELFF. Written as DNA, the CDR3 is TGTGCCAGTAGATACACCGGGGAGCTGTTTTTT.

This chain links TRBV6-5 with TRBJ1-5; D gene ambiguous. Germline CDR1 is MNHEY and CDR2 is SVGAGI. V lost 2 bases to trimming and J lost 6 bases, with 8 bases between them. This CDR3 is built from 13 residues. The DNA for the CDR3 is TGTGCCAGCAGTTACCTTTGGGGTCAGCCCCAGCATTTT. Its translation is CASSYLWGQPQHF.

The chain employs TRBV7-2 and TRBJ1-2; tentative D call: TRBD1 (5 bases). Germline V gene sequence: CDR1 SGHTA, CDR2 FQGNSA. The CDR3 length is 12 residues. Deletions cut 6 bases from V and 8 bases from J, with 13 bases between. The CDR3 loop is CASSLLGVGYTF. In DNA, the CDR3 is TGTGCCAGCAGTCTTCTGGGGGTCGGCTACACCTTC.

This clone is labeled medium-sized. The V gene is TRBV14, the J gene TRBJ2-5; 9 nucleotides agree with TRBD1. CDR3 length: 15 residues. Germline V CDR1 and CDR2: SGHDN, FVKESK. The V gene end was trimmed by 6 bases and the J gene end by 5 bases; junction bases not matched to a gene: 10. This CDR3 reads CASRRGQGVLETQYF. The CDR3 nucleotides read TGTGCCAGCAGGAGGGGACAGGGTGTATTGGAGACCCAGTACTTC.

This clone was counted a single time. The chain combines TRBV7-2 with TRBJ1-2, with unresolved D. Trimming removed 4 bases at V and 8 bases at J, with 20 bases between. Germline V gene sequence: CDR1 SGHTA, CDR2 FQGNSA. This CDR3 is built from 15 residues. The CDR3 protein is CASSYERTGRSGYTF. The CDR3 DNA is TGTGCCAGCAGCTATGAAAGGACTGGCCGATCCGGCTACACCTTC.

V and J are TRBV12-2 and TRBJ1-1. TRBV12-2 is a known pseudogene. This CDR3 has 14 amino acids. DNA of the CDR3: TGTGCAAGTCGCTACCGCCGGTTAAGGGATGAAGCTTTCTTT. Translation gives CASRYRRLRDEAFF.